One T cell receptor (beta chain) is described in this entry. These data belong to a study of control samples from healthy donors and cancer patients. Method: immunoSEQ multiplex PCR; TCRdb's copy keeps in-frame clones and lacks some. The sample gives 150,000 or so clones, 90% to 95% of which show up once; 5% to 6.5% is in the top ten. CDR3 size: 17 residues. Germline assignment: CDR1 MNHNS and CDR2 SASEGT. The V and J ends lost 4 bases and 2 bases respectively, with 21 bases between them. This TCR derives from a man between 35 and 55 years old in good health. Source material: blood. This chain connects TRBV6-1 to TRBJ2-7, with a possible D match to TRBD1 (5 bases). The CDR3 coding sequence is TGTGCCAGCAGTGGGGGTGTGGGGCAGGGCAACCCCTACGAGCAGTACTTC. Translated: CASSGGVGQGNPYEQYF.